This passage covers 17 T cell receptor beta chains from one sample sequenced in a study of PD-1 blockade in classical Hodgkin lymphoma. Using immunoSEQ multiplex PCR, the repertoire was profiled, and TCRdb retains in-frame clones only, with some absent. Of around 99,000 clones detected, approximately 80% appear once; the ten largest clones hold approximately 15%. With no exception, relapse followed autologous stem cell transplantation in all patients, and brentuximab vedotin exposure varied. The sample consisted of peripheral blood mononuclear cells (PBMCs), taken before the second cycle of nivolumab. The origin of the receptors is a human donor with classical Hodgkin lymphoma.

This chain uses TRBV10-3 with TRBJ2-3; D is undetermined. The germline CDR1 and CDR2 sequences are ENHRY and SYGVKD. The germline V and J ends were trimmed by 0 bases and 3 bases, with 7 bases remaining between them. The CDR3 totals 14 residues. The CDR3 nucleotides are TGTGCCATCAGTGAGTCGACCGGGACAGATACGCAGTATTTT. This encodes CAISESTGTDTQYF.

This sequence joins TRBV19 and TRBJ1-1; 7 bases match TRBD1. Unmatched junction bases numbered 10, after V lost 5 bases and J lost 10 bases. Looked up from germline, CDR1 is LNHDA and CDR2 is SQIVND (reference sequence). This CDR3 has 13 amino acids. CDR3 loop: CASSSRQGGGAFF. CDR3 DNA: TGTGCCAGTAGTTCCCGACAGGGCGGGGGAGCTTTCTTT.

The V and J genes are TRBV21-1 and TRBJ2-7. TRBV21-1 is a pseudogene. The CDR3 is 10 residues long. CDR3 DNA sequence: TGTGCCAGCAGCATGCCCGAGCAGTACTTC. The encoded protein is CASSMPEQYF.

V usage is TRBV11-2 and J usage is TRBJ2-7; D is undetermined. This CDR3 is 15 amino acids long. The germline V and J ends were trimmed by 1 base and 1 base, with 11 bases remaining between them. Per the germline V gene, CDR1 is SGHAT and CDR2 is FQNNGV. The CDR3 DNA follows: TGTGCCAGCAGCTTAGGCCGGACGGCGTCCTACGAGCAGTACTTC. As protein: CASSLGRTASYEQYF.

V usage is TRBV9 and J usage is TRBJ2-7, with 7 nucleotides matching TRBD1. CDR1 SGDLS and CDR2 YYNGEE come from the germline V gene. The J segment lost 3 bases and the V segment lost 4 bases, leaving 7 bases of the junction unmatched. The CDR3 is 14 residues long. Here the CDR3 reads CASSPQGQNYEQYF. In DNA, the CDR3 is TGTGCCAGCAGCCCCCAGGGACAGAACTACGAGCAGTACTTC.

The chain links TRBV6-5 to TRBJ1-2; 12 nucleotides match TRBD1. The CDR3 covers 15 residues. V dropped 1 base and J dropped 8; count of bases not matched to a gene: 5. The germline V gene has CDR1 MNHEY and CDR2 SVGAGI. The CDR3 sequence: CASSYWGQGARGYTF. For the CDR3, the DNA is TGTGCCAGCAGTTACTGGGGACAGGGGGCTCGAGGCTACACCTTC.

V is TRBV5-1 and J is TRBJ2-7; no clear D gene. Deletions cut 0 bases from V and 4 bases from J, with 8 bases between. Germline V gene data show CDR1 as SGHRS and CDR2 as YFSETQ. This CDR3 comprises 13 residues. The CDR3, as DNA: TGCGCCAGCAGCTTGGGTGAGTTATACGAGCAGTACTTC. Amino acids: CASSLGELYEQYF.

This clone was observed a handful of times. J is TRBJ1-3 and V is TRBV5-1; no definite D call. Germline-derived CDR1 and CDR2 are SGHRS and YFSETQ. The V and J ends lost 3 bases and 3 bases respectively, with 7 bases between them. This CDR3 contains 13 residues. CDR3: CASSSGVGNTIYF. CDR3 coding DNA: TGCGCCAGCAGCTCCGGAGTTGGAAACACCATATATTTT.

The chain carries TRBV5-6 and TRBJ2-1; TRBD2 matches 9 bases. The ends lost 4 bases at V and 8 bases at J; junction bases unmatched: 4. Germline loops: CDR1 SGHDT, CDR2 YYEEEE. The CDR3 covers 13 residues. The CDR3 nucleotides read TGTGCCAGCAGCCCAAGACTAGCGGATGAGCAGTTCTTC. This gives the protein CASSPRLADEQFF. Variable domain in full (rest from reference TRBV5-6 and TRBJ2-1): DAGVTQSPTHLIKTRGQQVTLRCSPKSGHDTVSWYQQALGQGPQFIFQYYEEEERQRGNFPDRFSGHQFPNYSSELNVNALLLGDSALYLCASSPRLADEQFFGPGTRLTVL.

This chain connects TRBV28 to TRBJ1-5; 8 positions agree with TRBD1. CDR3 size: 16 residues. CDR1 is MDHEN and CDR2 is SYDVKM in the germline V gene. V lost 4 bases, J lost 2 bases, and 7 bases stayed unmatched. Here the CDR3 reads CASSSWTGMGNQPQHF. The CDR3 nucleotides are TGTGCCAGCAGTTCCTGGACAGGGATGGGCAATCAGCCCCAGCATTTT. Full variable domain (outside the CDR3, taken from reference TRBV28 and TRBJ1-5): DVKVTQSSRYLVKRTGEKVFLECVQDMDHENMFWYRQDPGLGLRLIYFSYDVKMKEKGDIPEGYSVSREKKERFSLILESASTNQTSMYLCASSSWTGMGNQPQHFGDGTRLSIL.

This clone has a single count. This rearrangement joins TRBV6-5 to TRBJ1-1; 11 positions match TRBD1. Per germline, CDR1 MNHEY and CDR2 SVGAGI. V lost 2 bases, J lost 4 bases, and 0 bases stayed unmatched. There are 14 residues in the CDR3. The CDR3 protein is CASSYGTGGTEAFF. The CDR3 DNA is TGTGCCAGCAGTTACGGGACAGGGGGCACTGAAGCTTTCTTT.

This chain links TRBV19 with TRBJ2-2; TRBD1 or TRBD2 may be the D gene (5 bases each). The CDR3 has 14 amino acids. V lost 3 bases to trimming and J lost 5 bases, with 10 bases between them. Germline CDR1 and CDR2: LNHDA and SQIVND (reference sequence). CDR3 sequence: CASSMGVWTGELFF. The CDR3 region has the DNA TGTGCCAGTAGTATGGGGGTTTGGACCGGGGAGCTGTTTTTT.

The CDR3: CASSLSSAGGPEQYF. In DNA, the CDR3 is TGTGCCAGCAGCTTATCATCGGCGGGAGGGCCCGAGCAGTACTTC. The chain combines TRBV7-2 with TRBJ2-7, with 9 bases matching TRBD2. The germline gives CDR1 SGHTA, CDR2 FQGNSA. The length of the CDR3 is 15 residues. V lost 2 bases, J lost 6 bases, and 8 bases stayed unmatched.

The rearrangement joins TRBV19 to TRBJ1-3; D remains unclear. CDR3 length: 13 residues. The V gene's germline CDR1 is LNHDA and CDR2 SQIVND (reference sequence). V was clipped by 4 bases and J by 7 bases, with 11 bases between them. CDR3 residues: CASSRTLGNTIYF. CDR3 DNA sequence: TGTGCCAGTAGTAGGACCCTCGGGAACACCATATATTTT.

This clone occurred once. The gene calls are TRBV7-2 and TRBJ2-3, with no clear D. Germline loops: CDR1 SGHTA, CDR2 FQGNSA. The CDR3 is made up of 16 amino acids. V was shortened by 5 bases and J by 1 base, with 16 bases between the two germline ends. The CDR3 DNA reads TGTGCCAGCAGCCTCTTGGGTGCGGATCGCACAGATACGCAGTATTTT. Protein: CASSLLGADRTDTQYF. Together with reference TRBV7-2 and TRBJ2-3, the CDR3 gives the full variable domain: GAGVSQSPSNKVTEKGKDVELRCDPISGHTALYWYRQSLGQGLEFLIYFQGNSAPDKSGLPSDRFSAERTGGSVSTLTIQRTQQEDSAVYLCASSLLGADRTDTQYFGPGTRLTVL.

The rearrangement uses TRBV5-1 and TRBJ1-3, with no clear D. V was shortened by 7 bases and J by 0 bases, with 2 bases between the two germline ends. CDR3 length: 11 residues. The germline V gene encodes CDR1 SGHRS and CDR2 YFSETQ. In DNA form, the CDR3 reads TGCGCCAGCTTCTCTGGAAACACCATATATTTT. Translated, it gives CASFSGNTIYF.

The CDR3, as DNA: TGTGCCAGCAGGGTAGCGGGACAGGGCTACGAGCAGTACTTC. It codes for CASRVAGQGYEQYF. This rearrangement joins TRBV6-6 to TRBJ2-7; possibly TRBD1 for D (9 bases). Germline CDR1 and CDR2: MNHNY and SVGAGI (reference sequence). Trimming took 6 bases from V and 3 from J, leaving 15 bases between them. This CDR3 contains 14 residues.